This T cell receptor beta chain derives from a study of identical twins. General study findings and limits: Researchers reported excess low generation probability among twin-shared out-of-frame alpha sequences.

Unique molecular identifiers were present on cDNA, and template switching added a universal primer site. TCRdb called the 5' RACE reads again in MiXCR, with one record for every CDR3 protein. The repertoire consists of roughly 750,000 distinct CDR3 sequences, with approximately 21% occurring once and the leading ten covering roughly 4%. This clonotype has just a few counts. Its target is not known. These same data were also listed under a study on T cells expressing NK-cell markers. That paper states: In sorted CD3+CD56+NKG2C+, CD3+CD56+NKG2C- and CD3+CD56-NKG2C+ T cells, TCR beta repertoires were obtained. Dominance of the CD3+CD56-NKG2C+ fraction by these clonotypes also held in a handful of donors.

The source is a woman younger than 35 in good health. Sequenced: PBMCs.

CDR3 residues: CSALRGGQTDTQYF. CDR3 bases: TGCAGCGCCTTAAGGGGGGGTCAGACAGATACGCAGTATTTT. This sequence joins TRBV29-1 and TRBJ2-3, with D possibly being TRBD2 (7 bases). The V end lost 7 bases, the J end lost 3 bases, and 17 bases lay between the germline ends. CDR1 and CDR2 from the germline V gene are SQVTM and ANQGSEA. The CDR3 is made up of 14 amino acids.